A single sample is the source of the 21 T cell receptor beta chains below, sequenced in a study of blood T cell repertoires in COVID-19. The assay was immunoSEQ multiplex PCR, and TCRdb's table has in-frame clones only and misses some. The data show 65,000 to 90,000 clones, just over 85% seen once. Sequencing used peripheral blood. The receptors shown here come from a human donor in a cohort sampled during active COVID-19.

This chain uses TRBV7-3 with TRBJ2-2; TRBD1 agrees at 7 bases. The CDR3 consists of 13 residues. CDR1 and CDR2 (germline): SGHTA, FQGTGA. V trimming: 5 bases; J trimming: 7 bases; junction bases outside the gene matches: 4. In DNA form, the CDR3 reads TGTGCCAGCAGCCCCGCAGGGGGCGGGGAGCTGTTTTTT. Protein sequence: CASSPAGGGELFF.

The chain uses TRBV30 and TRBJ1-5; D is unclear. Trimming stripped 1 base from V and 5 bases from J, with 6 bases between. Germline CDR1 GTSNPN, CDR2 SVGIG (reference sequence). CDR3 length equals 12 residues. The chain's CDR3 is CAWSEVDQPQHF. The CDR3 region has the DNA TGTGCCTGGAGTGAAGTAGATCAGCCCCAGCATTTT.

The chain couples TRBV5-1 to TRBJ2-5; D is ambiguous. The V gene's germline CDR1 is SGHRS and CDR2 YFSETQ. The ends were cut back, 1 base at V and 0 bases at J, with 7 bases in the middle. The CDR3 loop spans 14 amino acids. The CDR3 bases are TGCGCCAGCAGCTTGCTGGCCGACCAAGAGACCCAGTACTTC. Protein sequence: CASSLLADQETQYF.

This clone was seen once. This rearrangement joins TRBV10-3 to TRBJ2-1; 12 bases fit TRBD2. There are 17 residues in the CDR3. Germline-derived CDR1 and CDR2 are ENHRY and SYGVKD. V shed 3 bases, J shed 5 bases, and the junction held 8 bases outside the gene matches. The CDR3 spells CAISDLAGGPGDNEQFF. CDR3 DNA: TGTGCCATCAGTGACCTAGCGGGAGGGCCGGGGGACAATGAGCAGTTCTTC.

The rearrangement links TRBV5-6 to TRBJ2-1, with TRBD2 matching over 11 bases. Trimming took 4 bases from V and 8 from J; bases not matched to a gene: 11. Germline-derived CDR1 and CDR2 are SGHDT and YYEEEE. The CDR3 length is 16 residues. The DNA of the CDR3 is TGTGCCAGCAGCGGCGGACTAGCGGGCCCGCTCTATGAGCAGTTCTTC. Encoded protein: CASSGGLAGPLYEQFF.

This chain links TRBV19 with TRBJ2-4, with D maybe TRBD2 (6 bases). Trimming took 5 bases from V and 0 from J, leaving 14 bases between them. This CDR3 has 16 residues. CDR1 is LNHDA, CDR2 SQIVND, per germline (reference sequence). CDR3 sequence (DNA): TGTGCCAGTAGTGTTGGGGGGACGTTAGCCAAAAACATTCAGTACTTC. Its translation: CASSVGGTLAKNIQYF.

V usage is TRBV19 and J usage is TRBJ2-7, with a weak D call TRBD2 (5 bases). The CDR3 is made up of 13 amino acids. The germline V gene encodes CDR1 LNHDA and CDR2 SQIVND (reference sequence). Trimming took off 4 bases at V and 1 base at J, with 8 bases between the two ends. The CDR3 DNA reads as TGTGCCAGTAGTAGAGGGTCGTCCTACGAGCAGTACTTC. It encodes CASSRGSSYEQYF.

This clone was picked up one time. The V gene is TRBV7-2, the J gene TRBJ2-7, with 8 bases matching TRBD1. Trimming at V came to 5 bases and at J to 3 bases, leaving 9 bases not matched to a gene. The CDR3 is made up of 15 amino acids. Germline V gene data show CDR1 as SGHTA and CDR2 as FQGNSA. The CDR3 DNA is TGTGCCAGCAGCCCAGAATTGGACAGGGTCTACGAGCAGTACTTC. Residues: CASSPELDRVYEQYF.

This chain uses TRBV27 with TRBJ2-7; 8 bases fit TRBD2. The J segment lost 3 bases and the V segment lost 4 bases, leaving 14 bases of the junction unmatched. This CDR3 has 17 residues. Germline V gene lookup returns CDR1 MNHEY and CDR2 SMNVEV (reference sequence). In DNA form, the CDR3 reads TGTGCCAGCAGTTCCTCTCCTGGCGGGGGGACACTCTACGAGCAGTACTTC. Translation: CASSSSPGGGTLYEQYF.

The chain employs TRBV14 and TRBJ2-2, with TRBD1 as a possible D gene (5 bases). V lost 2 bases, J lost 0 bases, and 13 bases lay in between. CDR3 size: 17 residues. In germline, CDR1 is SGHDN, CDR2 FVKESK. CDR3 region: CASSQYAQAANTGELFF. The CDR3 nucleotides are TGTGCCAGCAGCCAATACGCACAGGCAGCGAACACCGGGGAGCTGTTTTTT.

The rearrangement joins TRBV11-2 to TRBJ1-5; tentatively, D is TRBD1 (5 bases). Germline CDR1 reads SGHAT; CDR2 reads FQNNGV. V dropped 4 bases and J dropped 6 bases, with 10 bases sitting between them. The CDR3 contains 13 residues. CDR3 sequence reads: CASSYRRGQPQHF. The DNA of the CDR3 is TGTGCCAGCAGCTACAGGAGGGGTCAGCCCCAGCATTTT.

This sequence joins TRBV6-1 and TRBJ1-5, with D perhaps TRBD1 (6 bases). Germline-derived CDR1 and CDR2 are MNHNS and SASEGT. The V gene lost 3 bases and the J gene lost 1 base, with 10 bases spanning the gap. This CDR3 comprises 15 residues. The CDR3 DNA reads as TGTGCCAGCAGTGAGACAGGTTTGAGCAATCAGCCCCAGCATTTT. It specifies CASSETGLSNQPQHF.

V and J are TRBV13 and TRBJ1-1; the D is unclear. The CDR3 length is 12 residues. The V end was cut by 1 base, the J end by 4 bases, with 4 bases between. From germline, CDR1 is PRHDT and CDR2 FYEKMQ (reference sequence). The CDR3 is CASSLVGTEAFF. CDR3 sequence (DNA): TGTGCCAGCAGCTTAGTCGGCACTGAAGCTTTCTTT.

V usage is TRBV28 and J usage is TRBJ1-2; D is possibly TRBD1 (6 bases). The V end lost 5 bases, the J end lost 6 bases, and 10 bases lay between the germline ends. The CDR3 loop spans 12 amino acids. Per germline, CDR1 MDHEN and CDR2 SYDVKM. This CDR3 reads CASSTHRDGYTF. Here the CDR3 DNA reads TGTGCCAGCAGTACGCACAGGGATGGCTACACCTTC.

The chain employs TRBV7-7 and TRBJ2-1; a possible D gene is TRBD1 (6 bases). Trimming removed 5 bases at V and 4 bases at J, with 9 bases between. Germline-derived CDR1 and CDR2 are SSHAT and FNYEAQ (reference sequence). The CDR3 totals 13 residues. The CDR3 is CASSPTGYNEQFF. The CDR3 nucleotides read TGTGCCAGCAGCCCAACAGGGTACAATGAGCAGTTCTTC.

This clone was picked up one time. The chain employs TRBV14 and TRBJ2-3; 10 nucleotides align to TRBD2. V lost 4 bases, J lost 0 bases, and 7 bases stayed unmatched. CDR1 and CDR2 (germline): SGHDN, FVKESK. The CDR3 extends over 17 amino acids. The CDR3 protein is CASSRRQREGSTDTQYF. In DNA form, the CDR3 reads TGTGCCAGCAGCCGGCGGCAGCGGGAGGGGAGCACAGATACGCAGTATTTT.

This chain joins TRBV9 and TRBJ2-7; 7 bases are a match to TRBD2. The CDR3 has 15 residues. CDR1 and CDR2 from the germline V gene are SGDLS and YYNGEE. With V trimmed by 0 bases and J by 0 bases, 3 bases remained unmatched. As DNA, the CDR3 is TGTGCCAGCAGCGTAGGGGGGGACTACTCCTACGAGCAGTACTTC. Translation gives CASSVGGDYSYEQYF.

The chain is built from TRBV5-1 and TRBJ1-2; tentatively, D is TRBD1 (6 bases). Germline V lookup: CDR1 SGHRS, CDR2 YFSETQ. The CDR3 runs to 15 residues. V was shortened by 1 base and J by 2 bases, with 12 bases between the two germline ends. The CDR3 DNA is TGCGCCAGCAGCTTGTCGGCAGGGGAAAACTATGGCTACACCTTC. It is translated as CASSLSAGENYGYTF. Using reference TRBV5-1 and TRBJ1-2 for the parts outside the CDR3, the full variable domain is KAGVTQTPRYLIKTRGQQVTLSCSPISGHRSVSWYQQTPGQGLQFLFEYFSETQRNKGNFPGRFSGRQFSNSRSEMNVSTLELGDSALYLCASSLSAGENYGYTFGSGTRLTVV.

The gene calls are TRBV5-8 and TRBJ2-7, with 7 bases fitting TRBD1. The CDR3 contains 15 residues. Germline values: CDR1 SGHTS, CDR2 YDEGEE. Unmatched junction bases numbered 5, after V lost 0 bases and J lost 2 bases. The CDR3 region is CASSLAGGFAYEQYF. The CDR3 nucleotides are TGTGCCAGCAGCTTGGCAGGGGGATTCGCCTACGAGCAGTACTTC.

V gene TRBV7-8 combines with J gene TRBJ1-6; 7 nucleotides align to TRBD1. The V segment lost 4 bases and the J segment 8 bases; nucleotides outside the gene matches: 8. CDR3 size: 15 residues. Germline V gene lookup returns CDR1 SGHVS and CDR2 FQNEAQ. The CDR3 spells CASSYSRGIDSPLHF. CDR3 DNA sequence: TGTGCCAGCAGCTACTCCAGGGGGATCGATTCACCCCTCCACTTT.

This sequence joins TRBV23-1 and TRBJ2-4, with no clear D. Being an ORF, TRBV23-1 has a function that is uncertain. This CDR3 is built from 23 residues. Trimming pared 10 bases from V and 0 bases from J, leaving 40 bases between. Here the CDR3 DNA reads TGCGCCAACGTCCTTCTCAACAGCTTACCCGCGCCTGCGCTACACATAGCCAAAAACATTCAGTACTTC. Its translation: CANVLLNSLPAPALHIAKNIQYF.